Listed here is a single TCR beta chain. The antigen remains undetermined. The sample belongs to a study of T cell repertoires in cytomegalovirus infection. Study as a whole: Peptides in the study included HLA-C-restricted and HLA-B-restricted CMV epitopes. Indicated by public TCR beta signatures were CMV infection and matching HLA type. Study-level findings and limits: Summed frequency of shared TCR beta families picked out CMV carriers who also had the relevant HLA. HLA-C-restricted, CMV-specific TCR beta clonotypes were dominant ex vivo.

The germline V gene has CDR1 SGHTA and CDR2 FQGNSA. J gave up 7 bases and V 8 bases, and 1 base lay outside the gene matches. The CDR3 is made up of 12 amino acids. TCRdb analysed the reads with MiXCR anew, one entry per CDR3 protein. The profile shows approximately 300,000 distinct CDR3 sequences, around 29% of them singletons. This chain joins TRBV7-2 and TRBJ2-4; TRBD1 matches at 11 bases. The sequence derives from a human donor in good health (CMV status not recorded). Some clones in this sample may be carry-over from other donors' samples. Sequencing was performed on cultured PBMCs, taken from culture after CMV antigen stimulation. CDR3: CASGTGGNIQYF. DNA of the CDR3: TGTGCCAGCGGGACAGGGGGGAACATTCAGTACTTC.